This T cell receptor beta chain was obtained from a study of blood T cell repertoires in COVID-19 (TCRdb year 2020). General notes on the study: The collaborator samples originated in the United States, Italy and Spain and spanned the acute and convalescent phases of COVID-19. The prospective study material was composed of cDNA or gDNA derived from T cells, B-cell-depleted T cells, or PBMCs. The dataset comprised deeply sampled blood TCRbeta repertoires from subjects exposed to, actively infected with, or recovered from COVID-19. The repertoires were released in a freely available public database intended as a resource for research on the immune response to SARS-CoV-2. Samples were obtained from the ongoing ImmuneRACE study (first 160 participants) and from about 1,300 subjects provided by 6 global collaborators. Sample metadata almost always included a de-identified subject ID, COVID-19 status, age in years and sex. Where HLA class I and class II types were available, the types were taken from metadata supplied by the sample provider, not from assay-based typing. Results and caveats for the whole study, not just this receptor: The quantity of clinical and demographic metadata differed by source and by participant and was supplied without curation.

The CDR3, cysteine through phenylalanine, is 16 amino acids long. The sequence is cut down to CDR3 DNA, 48 bases in frame from base 1. CDR1 is given as MNHEY and CDR2 as SVGEGT, both from the germline V gene. V is clipped by 0 bases and J by 7 bases, and the sequence between their germline boundaries is 13 bases long. TCRbeta CDR3 regions were amplified from genomic DNA by means of the immunoSEQ Assay, a bias-controlled multiplex PCR. Per the source publication's procedure: The number of nucleated cells in each sample was estimated from the amplification of reference gene primers within the assay. Sequence reads were collapsed and filtered to measure the absolute abundance of every unique TCRbeta CDR3 rearrangement. For each sample, productive Simpson clonality was calculated as the square root of Simpson's diversity index across productive rearrangements. TCRdb retrieved this table from immuneACCESS and kept in-frame rearrangements only. Not all clones are present; in checked studies, unresolved V genes account for under half, and no reason is known for the remainder. V and J calls plus clone size are reproduced from that table; the DNA served to infer D and trimming. The sample table records 130,000 or so clones; around 79% of these occur just once. The ten largest clones take up over 15% of the sample.

Comment on this clone: Its target antigen remains unknown. Nothing much larger sits one base from this clone, and base qualities are not available.

Whole blood was collected in K2EDTA tubes by collaborating institutions according to the institutions' own protocols. For TCRbeta analysis, collaborators shipped samples as frozen whole blood, isolated PBMCs, or DNA extracted from either of those sample types. Sequences were obtained from peripheral blood. Rearrangement joined TRBV6-2 or TRBV6-3 to TRBJ1-6; the D gene is perhaps TRBD1, from 6 matching bases. The TCR originated in a man at least 80 years old with acute or convalescent COVID-19. In nucleotides, the sequence is TGTGCCAGCAGTTACTCTACGAGGGGGAAGAATTCACCCCTCCACTTT. Its protein reads: CASSYSTRGKNSPLHF.